The clone carrying this T cell receptor (beta chain) was observed a handful of times. The data originate from a study of blood T cell repertoires in COVID-19. Study overall: Collection of acute and convalescent COVID-19 samples took place in the United States, Italy and Spain. Sources were T cells, B-cell-depleted T cells, or PBMCs; the material itself was cDNA or gDNA.

Original processing notes: The assay estimated nucleated cells by amplifying reference gene primers. Sequencing was performed with immunoSEQ multiplex PCR; in TCRdb, only in-frame clones are kept and a portion is missing. V and J calls and clone size are those listed in that table; D and trimming were worked out from the DNA. Among 100,000 to 120,000 clones, nearly 90% were seen once, and the ten largest hold approximately 5%. V was clipped by 4 bases and J by 6 bases; unmatched bases: 10. Germline values: CDR1 MNHEY, CDR2 SVGEGT. The CDR3 runs to 15 residues. Sequencing was performed on peripheral blood. The chain carries TRBV6-2 or TRBV6-3 and TRBJ2-3, with 7 bases identical to TRBD2. This clonotype was sampled from a human donor in a cohort sampled during active COVID-19. The CDR3 region is CASSSRGLDLDTQYF. The DNA of the CDR3 is TGTGCCAGCAGTTCCCGAGGACTAGATCTTGATACGCAGTATTTT.